This entry describes one TCR beta chain. No antigen is known for it. An end of the junction differs from the germline gene, which may be a read error. The data were obtained in a study of tumor and adjacent non-tumor tissue in lung cancer. Whole-study context: The patients, 9 to 11 men and four to six women, were about 31 to 85 with stage I to III disease. Around 4.2 million productive TCRbeta reads were obtained per sample on average. Overall study findings and caveats: In normal lung, the top 100 clones were significantly more dominant than in tumor.

Germline CDR1 is DFQATT and CDR2 is SNEGSKA (reference sequence). There are 15 residues in the CDR3. TCRbeta libraries were built with three rounds of nested PCR, modified from ARM-PCR. TCRdb fed the multiplex PCR reads into MiXCR, producing one record per CDR3 protein. Of under 250,000 distinct CDR3 sequences detected, approximately 74% appear once; the ten largest clones hold under 30%. RNA was extracted from bulk tissue without any cell sorting. The sequence derives from a man aged 60 to 69 with non-small cell lung cancer. V is TRBV20-1 and J is TRBJ2-3; TRBD2 aligns across 14 bases. Sequences were obtained from lung tumor tissue. The CDR3 DNA reads as TGCAGTGCCAGAGGGACTAGCGGGAGAGTTGATATGCAGTATTTT. Amino acid sequence: CSARGTSGRVDMQYF.